Listed below are T cell receptor beta chains from one sample, sequenced in a study of early T cells in non-severe SARS-CoV-2 infection. TCRdb reprocessed the 5' RACE reads with MiXCR, giving one entry per CDR3 protein. The sample contains about 26,000 distinct CDR3 sequences, around 4% of which appear only once. Sequenced: whole blood. The receptors here all came from an adult who was a healthcare worker with PCR-confirmed SARS-CoV-2 infection or an uninfected control (not recorded which). The CDR3 runs from the conserved cysteine through the conserved F or W. The order of the fields is J gene, V gene, clone size, D gene, CDR3 protein, CDR3 DNA. A D gene is named only where the DNA matches it firmly. For some rows the clone size is stated as once, few or many, or as a class when expanded; others skip it.

>TRBJ1-3|TRBV20-1|many|-
CSAYFPDRGNTIYF
TGCAGTGCCTATTTCCCGGACAGAGGAAACACCATATATTTT
>TRBJ1-2|TRBV20-1|many|-
CSATRGIYGYTF
TGCAGTGCTACGCGAGGCATCTATGGCTACACCTTC
>TRBJ2-5|TRBV29-1|many|-
CSVEASRETQYF
TGCAGCGTTGAAGCTAGCAGGGAGACCCAGTACTTC
>TRBJ1-5|TRBV27|many|-
CASSETRAPNQPQHF
TGTGCCAGCAGTGAAACCAGGGCTCCCAATCAGCCCCAGCATTTT
>TRBJ2-3|TRBV4-3|many|-
CASSQDRTDTQYF
TGCGCCAGCAGCCAAGATCGGACAGATACGCAGTATTTT
>TRBJ1-5|TRBV5-6|many|-
CASSLGGGLQPQHF
TGTGCCAGCAGCTTGGGAGGGGGGCTACAGCCCCAGCATTTT
>TRBJ2-1|TRBV5-8|medium-sized|TRBD1
CASSLGTGDNEQFF
TGTGCCAGCAGCTTGGGGACAGGGGACAATGAGCAGTTCTTC
>TRBJ1-1|TRBV3-1|-|TRBD1
CASSQRQGGEAFF
TGTGCCAGCAGCCAAAGACAGGGAGGTGAAGCTTTCTTT
>TRBJ2-1|TRBV2|many|TRBD2
CASRVGAGAGYNEQFF
TGTGCCAGCAGAGTCGGTGCGGGAGCGGGCTACAATGAGCAGTTCTTC
>TRBJ1-5|TRBV25-1|many|-
CASSEGAAGNQPQHF
TGTGCCAGCAGTGAAGGGGCAGCAGGCAATCAGCCCCAGCATTTT
>TRBJ2-1|TRBV11-3|many|TRBD2
CASSSGGGDEQFF
TGTGCCAGCAGCTCCGGGGGGGGCGATGAGCAGTTCTTC
>TRBJ2-7|TRBV7-9|many|-
CASVRSDSYEQYF
TGTGCCAGCGTACGTTCGGACTCCTACGAGCAGTACTTC
>TRBJ2-7|TRBV4-1|many|-
CASSQEGGSSYEQYF
TGCGCCAGCAGCCAAGAGGGGGGCAGTTCCTACGAGCAGTACTTC
>TRBJ1-5|TRBV29-1|many|TRBD1
CSVQTGVNQPQHF
TGCAGCGTACAAACAGGGGTTAATCAGCCCCAGCATTTT
>TRBJ2-1|TRBV11-1|-|TRBD2
CASSSASGYNEQFF
TGTGCCAGCAGCTCGGCTAGCGGATACAATGAGCAGTTCTTC
>TRBJ2-1|TRBV6-6|-|-
CASSYRSNELQFF
TGTGCCAGCAGTTACCGCAGCAATGAGTTGCAGTTCTTC
>TRBJ2-7|TRBV5-1|many|TRBD1
CASSLRPTGGSYEQYF
TGCGCCAGCAGCTTGAGGCCGACAGGGGGATCCTACGAGCAGTACTTC
>TRBJ1-4|TRBV20-1|-|-
CSAPGGGRSEKLFF
TGCAGTGCCCCCGGAGGGGGTAGGAGTGAAAAACTGTTTTTT
>TRBJ2-3|TRBV15|few|TRBD2
CATSVTTGLAGDTQYF
TGTGCCACCAGCGTTACTACGGGACTAGCGGGAGATACGCAGTATTTT
>TRBJ1-1|TRBV19|many|-
CASSVPNTEAFF
TGTGCCAGTAGTGTTCCCAACACTGAAGCTTTCTTT
>TRBJ2-7|TRBV3-1|-|TRBD2
CASSQAASGTYEQYF
TGTGCCAGCAGCCAAGCGGCTAGCGGGACCTACGAGCAGTACTTC
>TRBJ2-3|TRBV12-3/TRBV12-4|many|-
CASSLVQDTQYF
TGTGCCAGCAGTTTAGTTCAGGATACGCAGTATTTT
>TRBJ2-5|TRBV18|many|-
CASSPPWLQETQYF
TGTGCCAGCTCTCCACCATGGCTCCAAGAGACCCAGTACTTC
>TRBJ2-3|TRBV7-6|many|-
CASSRVSTDTQYF
TGTGCCAGCAGCAGAGTTAGCACAGATACGCAGTATTTT
>TRBJ1-5|TRBV7-4|many|-
CASRNSKIYSNQPQHF
TGTGCCAGCCGGAATAGCAAAATTTATAGCAATCAGCCCCAGCATTTT
>TRBJ2-1|TRBV20-1|many|-
CSARDDPRGGLFF
TGCAGTGCTAGAGATGACCCGAGGGGGGGTTTGTTCTTC
>TRBJ1-1|TRBV18|few|-
CASSTNTVLNTEAFF
TGTGCCAGCTCAACGAACACCGTCCTGAACACTGAAGCTTTCTTT
>TRBJ2-2|TRBV28|many|-
CASSFLGGEAGELFF
TGTGCCAGCAGTTTTCTGGGGGGCGAAGCCGGGGAGCTGTTTTTT
>TRBJ2-5|TRBV12-5|many|-
CASGVPKETQYF
TGTGCTAGTGGAGTACCCAAAGAGACCCAGTACTTC
>TRBJ2-5|TRBV7-2|few|-
CASSFVETQYF
TGTGCCAGCAGCTTTGTGGAGACCCAGTACTTC
>TRBJ2-3|TRBV7-6|many|-
CASSFPGDSSDTDTQYF
TGTGCCAGCAGCTTCCCGGGAGACAGCTCGGACACAGATACGCAGTATTTT
>TRBJ1-1|TRBV18|-|-
CASSGNTEAFF
TGTGCCAGCAGTGGGAACACTGAAGCTTTCTTT
>TRBJ1-1|TRBV10-3|many|TRBD1
CAISPGTGGQNTEAFF
TGTGCCATCAGTCCCGGGACAGGGGGCCAAAACACTGAAGCTTTCTTT
>TRBJ2-3|TRBV18|many|-
CASSPPRADTQYF
TGTGCCAGCTCACCACCGAGGGCAGATACGCAGTATTTT
>TRBJ2-1|TRBV6-4|medium-sized|-
CASSDSAGSYNEQFF
TGTGCCAGCAGTGACTCAGCGGGCTCCTACAATGAGCAGTTCTTC
>TRBJ1-6|TRBV18|many|-
CASSPGQFALHF
TGTGCCAGCTCACCCGGACAGTTCGCCCTCCACTTT
>TRBJ2-7|TRBV5-1|-|TRBD1
CASTFGTGEYEQYF
TGCGCCAGCACTTTTGGGACAGGGGAATACGAGCAGTACTTC
>TRBJ1-5|TRBV28|many|TRBD1
CASSTPGRGINQPQHF
TGTGCCAGCAGTACCCCGGGCAGGGGGATCAATCAGCCCCAGCATTTT
>TRBJ2-1|TRBV4-1|many|-
CASRQDPGGTYNEQFF
TGCGCCAGCAGGCAAGACCCGGGCGGGACCTACAATGAGCAGTTCTTC
>TRBJ1-2|TRBV7-9|many|-
CASSSPRGGWARSSSTPNYGYTF
TGTGCCAGCAGCTCACCCCGGGGGGGCTGGGCGCGTTCTTCTTCAACTCCTAACTATGGCTACACCTTC
>TRBJ2-7|TRBV20-1|many|TRBD2
CSAPRTSGADEQYF
TGCAGTGCTCCCAGGACTAGCGGGGCGGACGAGCAGTACTTC
>TRBJ2-7|TRBV11-2|many|-
CASSLEPLGEQYF
TGTGCCAGCAGCTTAGAACCGTTGGGCGAGCAGTACTTC
>TRBJ2-5|TRBV18|-|TRBD1
CASSPRQGEETQYF
TGTGCCAGCTCACCGCGACAGGGAGAAGAGACCCAGTACTTC
>TRBJ2-5|TRBV15|-|-
CATSRDLLALTQYF
TGTGCCACCAGCAGAGATTTACTAGCTTTGACCCAGTACTTC
>TRBJ2-5|TRBV27|many|TRBD1
CASSVQGAGETQYF
TGTGCCAGCAGTGTACAGGGGGCTGGAGAGACCCAGTACTTC
>TRBJ2-3|TRBV6-1|many|-
CASSEQGTDTQYF
TGTGCCAGCAGTGAACAGGGCACAGATACGCAGTATTTT
>TRBJ2-3|TRBV14|-|TRBD2
CASSQGRGSFADTQYF
TGTGCCAGCAGCCAGGGACGCGGGAGCTTCGCAGATACGCAGTATTTT
>TRBJ2-5|TRBV20-1|few|-
CSAFNRYQETQYF
TGCAGTGCTTTTAACAGATACCAAGAGACCCAGTACTTC
>TRBJ2-7|TRBV5-1|many|-
CASSFYDLRDPVQYF
TGCGCCAGCAGCTTTTACGACCTGCGGGATCCCGTGCAGTACTTC
>TRBJ2-1|TRBV20-1|many|TRBD2
CSALLLAGTSNEQFF
TGCAGTGCCCTACTTCTAGCGGGAACTAGCAATGAGCAGTTCTTC
>TRBJ2-1|TRBV11-3|many|-
CASSLSGQQFF
TGTGCCAGCAGCCTTTCGGGACAGCAGTTCTTC
>TRBJ2-2|TRBV4-3|many|TRBD2
CASSATSVFPGELFF
TGCGCCAGCAGTGCTACTAGCGTCTTTCCCGGGGAGCTGTTTTTT
>TRBJ2-3|TRBV5-4|many|TRBD1
CASSLGGSHPTDTQYF
TGTGCCAGCAGCTTAGGGGGCTCACACCCCACAGATACGCAGTATTTT
>TRBJ1-4|TRBV7-9|many|-
CASSLAGNEKLFF
TGTGCCAGCAGCTTAGCAGGGAATGAAAAACTGTTTTTT
>TRBJ2-7|TRBV29-1|many|-
CSVRTPVPSEQYF
TGCAGCGTTAGGACCCCGGTCCCCTCCGAGCAGTACTTC
>TRBJ2-3|TRBV29-1|many|-
CSVEFLAGDTQYF
TGCAGCGTTGAATTTCTAGCCGGGGATACGCAGTATTTT
>TRBJ2-5|TRBV4-2|many|TRBD2
CASSQVASGTQETQYF
TGTGCCAGCAGCCAAGTTGCTAGCGGGACCCAAGAGACCCAGTACTTC
>TRBJ2-1|TRBV11-3|many|-
CASSSTSYEQFF
TGTGCCAGCAGCTCCACATCGTATGAGCAGTTCTTC
>TRBJ1-6|TRBV4-2|many|-
CASSQDGQSNSPLHF
TGTGCCAGCAGCCAAGATGGACAGTCAAATTCACCCCTCCACTTT